These T cell receptor beta chains were read from a single sample in a study of monozygotic twins with inflammatory bowel disease. TCRdb re-called the 5' RACE reads and catalogs CDR3 proteins one per entry, DNA excluded. Its listing shows fewer than 550,000 distinct CDR3 sequences. Sequencing used blood. The receptor source for this set is a human donor with ulcerative colitis or Crohn's disease, or a healthy co-twin of an affected twin (not recorded which). Each CDR3 is given with its conserved first and last residue.

CDR3aa: CASSASGGGLSNQPQHF
v_gene: TRBV7-2
j_gene: TRBJ1-5

CDR3aa: CSARTGLYEQYF
v_gene: TRBV20-1
j_gene: TRBJ2-7

CDR3aa: CASSQDQRQGPDEQFF
v_gene: TRBV4-1
j_gene: TRBJ2-1

CDR3aa: CASSQVSAGYTQYF
v_gene: TRBV14
j_gene: TRBJ2-3

CDR3aa: CASSYREPSTDTQYF
v_gene: TRBV6-5
j_gene: TRBJ2-3

CDR3aa: CASSPDRVNSPLHF
v_gene: TRBV23-1
j_gene: TRBJ1-6

CDR3aa: CASTKEGNEQFF
v_gene: TRBV30
j_gene: TRBJ2-1

CDR3aa: CASSYSTSGTGRQPQHF
v_gene: TRBV6-5
j_gene: TRBJ1-5

CDR3aa: CASSLEDNSYNEQFF
v_gene: TRBV12-3/TRBV12-4
j_gene: TRBJ2-1

CDR3aa: CSVGGQGAITQYF
v_gene: TRBV29-1
j_gene: TRBJ2-3

CDR3aa: CASSVGPQGLGNEQFF
v_gene: TRBV9
j_gene: TRBJ2-1

CDR3aa: CASTPRLNGADTQYF
v_gene: TRBV5-1
j_gene: TRBJ2-3

CDR3aa: CATSRAGANVLTF
v_gene: TRBV15
j_gene: TRBJ2-6

CDR3aa: CASSPRDSLGGELFF
v_gene: TRBV5-1
j_gene: TRBJ2-2

CDR3aa: CASDSAGTGTSNEQFF
v_gene: TRBV6-1
j_gene: TRBJ2-1

CDR3aa: CASSPGQTDYGYTF
v_gene: TRBV18
j_gene: TRBJ1-2

CDR3aa: CASSSGDGRSGYTF
v_gene: TRBV7-9
j_gene: TRBJ1-2

CDR3aa: CASSIYGYEQFF
v_gene: TRBV19
j_gene: TRBJ2-1

CDR3aa: CATSDLGQEYNEQLF
v_gene: TRBV24-1
j_gene: TRBJ2-1

CDR3aa: CASSPGGRNTIYF
v_gene: TRBV27
j_gene: TRBJ1-3

CDR3aa: CAISLEQGYNEQFF
v_gene: TRBV10-3
j_gene: TRBJ2-1

CDR3aa: CSVTPGGAGTEAFF
v_gene: TRBV29-1
j_gene: TRBJ1-1

CDR3aa: CASSQGGRYEQYF
v_gene: TRBV3-1
j_gene: TRBJ2-7

CDR3aa: CAWSDPGLGRYEQYF
v_gene: TRBV30
j_gene: TRBJ2-7

CDR3aa: CAWSVFGTGETEAFF
v_gene: TRBV30
j_gene: TRBJ1-1

CDR3aa: CASSPDRGEQYF
v_gene: TRBV6-5
j_gene: TRBJ2-7

CDR3aa: CASSSSGGFDEQYF
v_gene: TRBV11-2
j_gene: TRBJ2-7

CDR3aa: CASSTIQGIRNQPQHF
v_gene: TRBV7-3
j_gene: TRBJ1-5

CDR3aa: CSATHSGSLSDTQYF
v_gene: TRBV20-1
j_gene: TRBJ2-3

CDR3aa: CATSAFRGGVVNNEQFF
v_gene: TRBV24-1
j_gene: TRBJ2-1

CDR3aa: CSATSDGYSNQPQHF
v_gene: TRBV20-1
j_gene: TRBJ1-5

CDR3aa: CSGKAGGDEKLFF
v_gene: TRBV20-1
j_gene: TRBJ1-4

CDR3aa: CATQATVTGELFF
v_gene: TRBV10-3
j_gene: TRBJ2-2

CDR3aa: CASSQVSSVVGQGGPDTQYF
v_gene: TRBV4-1
j_gene: TRBJ2-3

CDR3aa: CSASLGGLTGTDTQYF
v_gene: TRBV20-1
j_gene: TRBJ2-3

CDR3aa: CASSTINQPQHF
v_gene: TRBV7-9
j_gene: TRBJ1-5

CDR3aa: CASSFAGTSGQKVADTQYF
v_gene: TRBV5-1
j_gene: TRBJ2-3

CDR3aa: CASSYLGTGRYEQYF
v_gene: TRBV2
j_gene: TRBJ2-7

CDR3aa: CASSLLAPDNTGELFF
v_gene: TRBV5-1
j_gene: TRBJ2-2

CDR3aa: CASWDFPSGNTIYF
v_gene: TRBV5-6
j_gene: TRBJ1-3

CDR3aa: CASRLGQIPHEQYF
v_gene: TRBV6-6
j_gene: TRBJ2-7

CDR3aa: CASSPPSLNEQFF
v_gene: TRBV28
j_gene: TRBJ2-1

CDR3aa: CASSLGDPGMGPQHF
v_gene: TRBV7-9
j_gene: TRBJ1-5

CDR3aa: CASSQRDTNTEAFF
v_gene: TRBV3-1
j_gene: TRBJ1-1

CDR3aa: CATSDTNTDTQYF
v_gene: TRBV24-1
j_gene: TRBJ2-3

CDR3aa: CAWRAKDRSNTEAFF
v_gene: TRBV30
j_gene: TRBJ1-1

CDR3aa: CASSSQGGYEQYF
v_gene: TRBV7-2
j_gene: TRBJ2-7

CDR3aa: CASKQKRTGPSQETQYF
v_gene: TRBV12-3/TRBV12-4
j_gene: TRBJ2-5

CDR3aa: CSARGLAGADTDTQYF
v_gene: TRBV20-1
j_gene: TRBJ2-3

CDR3aa: CASRPRLSTDTQYF
v_gene: TRBV6-1
j_gene: TRBJ2-3

CDR3aa: CASSQQRNTEAFF
v_gene: TRBV3-1
j_gene: TRBJ1-1

CDR3aa: CASSGGPLGLETQYF
v_gene: TRBV5-4
j_gene: TRBJ2-5

CDR3aa: CASSLGQGAPDTQYF
v_gene: TRBV5-1
j_gene: TRBJ2-3